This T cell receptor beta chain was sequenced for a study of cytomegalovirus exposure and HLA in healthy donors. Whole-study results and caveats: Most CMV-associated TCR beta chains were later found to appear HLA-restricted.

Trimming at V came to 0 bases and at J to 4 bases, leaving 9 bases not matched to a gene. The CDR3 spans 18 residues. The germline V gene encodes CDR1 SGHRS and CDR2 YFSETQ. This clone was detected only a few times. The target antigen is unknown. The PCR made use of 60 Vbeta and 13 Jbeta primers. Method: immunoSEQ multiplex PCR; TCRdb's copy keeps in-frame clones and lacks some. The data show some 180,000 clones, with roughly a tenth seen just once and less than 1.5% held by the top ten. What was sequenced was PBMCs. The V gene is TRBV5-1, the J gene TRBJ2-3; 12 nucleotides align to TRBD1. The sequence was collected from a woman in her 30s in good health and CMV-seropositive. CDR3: CASSLDGTGTGGADTQYF. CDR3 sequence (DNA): TGCGCCAGCAGCTTGGATGGGACCGGGACAGGGGGCGCAGATACGCAGTATTTT.